This T cell receptor beta chain was identified in a study of CD8+CD57+ T cells in acquired aplastic anemia. Background on the study: Sorted cells (CD4+ and CD8+) yielded DNA amounts that averaged approximately 2.9 ug.

An expansion of CD8+CD57+ cells by flow cytometry had been shown in patients chosen for sequencing. Every one of the patients had aplastic anemia (severe, acquired). Note on this clonotype: Its antigen is unidentified.

The study's findings and limits: In CD8+ cells, Simpson's diversity showed no significant difference between patients and controls.

It was genomic DNA that served as the template for profiling TCR beta VDJ and CDR3. Each CDR3 protein gets one entry after TCRdb re-called the reads with MiXCR. There are 75,000 to 80,000 distinct CDR3 sequences in the sample; just over 70% occur only once, and approximately 80% lies in the top ten. CDR1 and CDR2 from the germline V gene are LGHNA and YNFKEQ. Trimming pared 5 bases from V and 4 bases from J, leaving 9 bases between. CDR3 length: 13 residues. This clonotype originated in a human donor with aplastic anemia. The sequenced material came from sorted CD4+, CD8+, or CD8+CD57+ T cells (not recorded which) from PBMCs. This chain connects TRBV4-2 to TRBJ2-1; unclear D gene. The CDR3 nucleotides read TGTGCCAGCAGCGTGGGAATTTACAATGAGCAGTTCTTC. This sequence encodes CASSVGIYNEQFF.